These T cell receptor beta chains were read from a single sample in a study of radiation and T cells in renal cell carcinoma. The repertoire was sequenced with immunoSEQ multiplex PCR; TCRdb's copy has only in-frame clones and lacks some. The table lists some 150,000 clones, around nine tenths of them singletons. The sequencing used blood, collected from a patient whose treatment included radiotherapy and nephrectomy. Every receptor here comes from a woman between 45 and 65 years old with renal cell carcinoma. Both conserved end residues are part of each CDR3.

CDR3	J	V
CASSSEESSNQPQHF	TRBJ1-5	TRBV4-1
CASSRNRGMTYEQYF	TRBJ2-7	TRBV4-1
CASRGSGEQFF	TRBJ2-1	TRBV19
CASSVGSGDGQPQHF	TRBJ1-5	TRBV9
CATSRDLGQAQSYTDTQYF	TRBJ2-3	TRBV15
CASSAGPRYNEQFF	TRBJ2-1	TRBV9
CASSPNPPRLYEQYF	TRBJ2-7	TRBV23-1
CSVKGSANEKLFF	TRBJ1-4	TRBV29-1
CASSLDVPSSGNTIYF	TRBJ1-3	TRBV5-4
CASSSRQGGETQYF	TRBJ2-5	TRBV5-8
CASSPSVASGVDEQFF	TRBJ2-1	TRBV7-7
CASSQNTEAFF	TRBJ1-1	TRBV5-5
CASILTGLPNSPLHF	TRBJ1-6	TRBV6-1
CASSQDGGRGYTDTQYF	TRBJ2-3	TRBV4-3
CASRIADTQYF	TRBJ2-3	TRBV5-1
CASSPVSSSYNEQFF	TRBJ2-1	TRBV18
CASSYYPYSGANVLTF	TRBJ2-6	TRBV6-5
CATVGQGTNTEAFF	TRBJ1-1	TRBV6-1
CASSPSGHLNTEAFF	TRBJ1-1	TRBV18
CASSFPRTEKLFF	TRBJ1-4	TRBV28
CASSLVVQGGGYTF	TRBJ1-2	TRBV7-2
CAIKAGGQNNSPLHF	TRBJ1-6	TRBV10-3
CASSARGRRQPQHF	TRBJ1-5	TRBV28
CASSYSVGEQFF	TRBJ2-1	TRBV6-6
CASSSIRQTGHGYTF	TRBJ1-2	TRBV7-3
CASSLRTRSSEDTQYF	TRBJ2-3	TRBV19
CASSLYREKDGYTF	TRBJ1-2	TRBV11-2
CATSRVAGNQPQHF	TRBJ1-5	TRBV15
CASSFQAGDETQYF	TRBJ2-5	TRBV18
CAIRDFLNTEAFF	TRBJ1-1	TRBV10-3
CASSRQAASANNEQFF	TRBJ2-1	TRBV7-9
CASSYGGRTGEPQHF	TRBJ1-5	TRBV6-5
CASTLRQGRTEAFF	TRBJ1-1	TRBV19
CAIRDNPNSPLHF	TRBJ1-6	TRBV10-3
CASSPNLAGVYEQYF	TRBJ2-7	TRBV9
CASSLVLQDEQFF	TRBJ2-1	TRBV7-2
CASIWDGASTDTQYF	TRBJ2-3	TRBV6-6
CASSTRDWGNNEQFF	TRBJ2-1	TRBV19
CATRTGQGFGAFF	TRBJ1-1	TRBV2
CASRFPGQGNYEQYF	TRBJ2-7	TRBV6-5
CASSLERTDTQYF	TRBJ2-3	TRBV7-2
CASSIPQGNNSPLHF	TRBJ1-6	TRBV19
CASSPPGRVTNEKLFF	TRBJ1-4	TRBV7-9
CASSVGLWNTEAFF	TRBJ1-1	TRBV4-3
CASSLRGALHF	TRBJ1-6	TRBV11-2